The 22 T cell receptor beta chains below were found in one sample sequenced in a study of blood T cell repertoires in COVID-19 (dated by TCRdb to 2019 to 2021). The receptor library was made with the immunoSEQ multiplex PCR assay. TCRdb mirrors the immuneACCESS table, restricted to in-frame sequences. Some clones are absent from its copies; in checked studies, under half trace to an unresolved V gene, and the reason for the others is unknown. The sample table holds some 300,000 clones, of which around 85% were seen once. Together, the top ten hold around 4.1% of the sample. The sample comprised peripheral blood. These receptors were collected from a woman aged 50 to 60 with active or convalescent COVID-19.

The chain joins TRBV19 to TRBJ1-5, with 9 bases identical to TRBD1. Germline V gene data show CDR1 as LNHDA and CDR2 as SQIVND (reference sequence). V was pared by 6 bases and J by 1 base, with 7 bases of the junction left unmatched. The length of the CDR3 is 16 residues. DNA of the CDR3: TGTGCCAGTAGGTCACAGGGGGCAGGGAGCAATCAGCCCCAGCATTTT. This translates into CASRSQGAGSNQPQHF.

The chain carries TRBV10-3 and TRBJ1-5, with 7 bases identical to TRBD1. Germline CDR1 and CDR2: ENHRY and SYGVKD. The CDR3 is 13 amino acids. The junction had 8 bases not matched to a gene; V was cut back by 11 bases and J by 4 bases. For the CDR3, the DNA is TGTGCCGCCTCCGGGACAGCTAATCAGCCCCAGCATTTT. Protein product: CAASGTANQPQHF.

In DNA form, the CDR3 reads TGTGCCAGCAGTGAAATGGGACAGGGCAATCAGCCCCAGCATTTT. Its translation: CASSEMGQGNQPQHF. The chain recombines TRBV6-1 with TRBJ1-5; the match to TRBD1 covers 8 bases. Germline assignment: CDR1 MNHNS and CDR2 SASEGT. CDR3 length equals 15 residues. The junction had 2 bases not matched to a gene; V was cut back by 2 bases and J by 2 bases.

The CDR3 bases are TGTGCCAGCAGTGAACAGGGGGTACGGAGCAATCAGCCCCAGCATTTT. Protein sequence: CASSEQGVRSNQPQHF. The chain couples TRBV2 to TRBJ1-5; 7 bases match TRBD1. The CDR3 is 16 amino acids. V gave up 2 bases and J gave up 1 base; unmatched junction bases: 5. In germline, CDR1 is SNHLY, CDR2 FYNNEI.

This clone was counted between two and nine times. V is TRBV5-1 and J is TRBJ2-2, with 7 bases that match TRBD1. The CDR3 spans 14 residues. Per germline, CDR1 SGHRS and CDR2 YFSETQ. Germline trimming cut 1 base from V and 5 bases from J; bases unmatched to any gene: 2. CDR3 nucleotide sequence: TGCGCCAGCAGCTTGATACAGGGGACCGGGGAGCTGTTTTTT. It codes for CASSLIQGTGELFF.

The rearrangement joins TRBV18 to TRBJ1-2, with D maybe TRBD1 (6 bases). From germline, CDR1 is KGHSH and CDR2 LQKENI. The CDR3 sequence is 14 residues long. Deletions cut 3 bases from V and 4 bases from J, with 12 bases between. In nucleotides, the CDR3 is TGTGCCAGCTCACCCCAAGGGGGGGGCTATGGCTACACCTTC. Translation: CASSPQGGGYGYTF.

The V call is TRBV25-1, the J call TRBJ2-2; TRBD1 matches 9 bases. The germline gives CDR1 MGHDK, CDR2 SYGVNS. The CDR3 runs to 16 residues. V dropped 6 bases and J dropped 6; count of bases not matched to a gene: 11. In DNA form, the CDR3 reads TGTGCCAGCAGGGATTGGGGACAGGGTAGACCCGGGGAGCTGTTTTTT. This gives the protein CASRDWGQGRPGELFF. The full variable domain, in which reference TRBV25-1 and TRBJ2-2 provide the parts outside the CDR3, is EADIYQTPRYLVIGTGKKITLECSQTMGHDKMYWYQQDPGMELHLIHYSYGVNSTEKGDLSSESTVSRIRTEHFPLTLESARPSHTSQYLCASRDWGQGRPGELFFGEGSRLTVL.

The chain links TRBV2 to TRBJ1-6; 7 nucleotides line up with TRBD1. The CDR3 length is 14 residues. V was clipped by 8 bases and J by 7 bases; unmatched bases: 8. Germline V lookup: CDR1 SNHLY, CDR2 FYNNEI. The CDR3 DNA sequence: TGTGCCAGCTCTTACAGGGGTGTGAATTCACCCCTCCACTTT. It is translated as CASSYRGVNSPLHF.

The chain joins TRBV6-5 to TRBJ2-5; 11 bases fit TRBD2. There are 13 residues in the CDR3. The germline V gene has CDR1 MNHEY and CDR2 SVGAGI. Trimming cost V 6 bases and J 5 bases; bases outside gene matches: 2. This chain's CDR3 is CASSRLAGETQYF. The DNA for the CDR3 is TGTGCCAGCAGCCGACTAGCGGGGGAGACCCAGTACTTC.

The J gene is TRBJ2-2, the V gene TRBV7-7, with 9 nucleotides matching TRBD1. The CDR3 runs to 15 residues. The junction had 8 bases not matched to a gene; V was cut back by 5 bases and J by 7 bases. Germline CDR1 SSHAT, CDR2 FNYEAQ (reference sequence). The CDR3 here is CASSKSGTGNGELFF. CDR3 nucleotide sequence: TGTGCCAGCAGCAAGAGTGGGACAGGGAACGGGGAGCTGTTTTTT. Full variable domain (remainder filled in from reference TRBV7-7 and TRBJ2-2): GAGVSQSPRYKVTKRGQDVTLRCDPISSHATLYWYQQALGQGPEFLTYFNYEAQPDKSGLPSDRFSAERPEGSISTLTIQRTEQRDSAMYRCASSKSGTGNGELFFGEGSRLTVL.

This clone was seen only a few times. V gene TRBV27 combines with J gene TRBJ1-2; 8 positions match TRBD1. This CDR3 has 14 amino acids. With 3 bases clipped from V and 4 bases from J, the junction kept 4 bases outside the gene matches. CDR1 and CDR2 from the germline V gene are MNHEY and SMNVEV (reference sequence). CDR3 residues: CASSFDRGLYGYTF. The CDR3 DNA sequence: TGTGCCAGCAGTTTCGACAGGGGCCTCTATGGCTACACCTTC.

V is TRBV7-9 and J is TRBJ2-2; TRBD1 aligns across 7 bases. From germline, CDR1 is SEHNR and CDR2 FQNEAQ (reference sequence). This CDR3 comprises 13 residues. After removal of 6 bases from V and 4 bases from J, the junction contained 2 bases not matched to a gene. The CDR3 sequence: CASRAGGTGELFF. DNA for the CDR3: TGTGCCAGCAGAGCAGGGGGCACCGGGGAGCTGTTTTTT. Full variable domain (remainder filled in from reference TRBV7-9 and TRBJ2-2): DTGVSQNPRHKITKRGQNVTFRCDPISEHNRLYWYRQTLGQGPEFLTYFQNEAQLEKSRLLSDRFSAERPKGSFSTLEIQRTEQGDSAMYLCASRAGGTGELFFGEGSRLTVL.

The V and J genes are TRBV6-1 and TRBJ2-7; tentatively, D is TRBD2 (6 bases). The CDR3 loop spans 15 amino acids. V lost 1 base and J 2 bases, leaving 12 bases between the germline ends. CDR1 and CDR2 from the germline V gene are MNHNS and SASEGT. The CDR3 protein is CASSEGIAETYEQYF. The CDR3 nucleotides are TGTGCCAGCAGTGAAGGGATAGCGGAGACCTACGAGCAGTACTTC.

The chain joins TRBV5-8 to TRBJ2-5, with 11 bases lining up with TRBD2. The V segment lost 2 bases and the J segment 4 bases; nucleotides outside the gene matches: 7. The germline V gene encodes CDR1 SGHTS and CDR2 YDEGEE. The CDR3 length is 16 residues. CDR3 in amino acids: CASSFKTSGRVETQYF. CDR3 sequence (DNA): TGTGCCAGCAGCTTTAAAACTAGCGGGAGAGTAGAGACCCAGTACTTC.

This rearrangement joins TRBV28 to TRBJ2-2, with D perhaps TRBD1 (5 bases). Trimming took 3 bases from V and 3 from J, leaving 11 bases between them. CDR1 is MDHEN and CDR2 is SYDVKM in the germline V gene. The CDR3 is made up of 15 amino acids. This CDR3 reads CASSLPQGDTGELFF. The DNA for the CDR3 is TGTGCCAGCAGTTTGCCCCAGGGCGACACCGGGGAGCTGTTTTTT. The full variable domain, its missing parts supplied by reference TRBV28 and TRBJ2-2, is DVKVTQSSRYLVKRTGEKVFLECVQDMDHENMFWYRQDPGLGLRLIYFSYDVKMKEKGDIPEGYSVSREKKERFSLILESASTNQTSMYLCASSLPQGDTGELFFGEGSRLTVL.

The V call is TRBV6-5, the J call TRBJ1-6, with 8 positions matching TRBD1. Germline CDR1 is MNHEY and CDR2 is SVGAGI. V shed 8 bases and J 10 bases; nucleotides not matched to a gene: 13. The CDR3 has 15 residues. CDR3 protein: CASGDRGVDGSPLHF. CDR3 coding DNA: TGTGCCAGCGGCGACAGGGGAGTCGATGGATCACCCCTCCACTTT.

The rearrangement uses TRBV4-1 and TRBJ2-4; 7 bases fit TRBD2. From germline, CDR1 is MGHRA and CDR2 YSYEKL. The CDR3 extends over 16 amino acids. V lost 2 bases, J lost 0 bases, and 4 bases stayed unmatched. Here the CDR3 DNA reads TGCGCCAGCAGCCAACTAGCGGCACTAGCCAAAAACATTCAGTACTTC. The encoded protein is CASSQLAALAKNIQYF.

The chain employs TRBV5-6 and TRBJ2-3; D unresolved. The germline CDR1 and CDR2 sequences are SGHDT and YYEEEE. V dropped 1 base and J dropped 0 bases, with 9 bases sitting between them. CDR3 length equals 15 residues. The CDR3 DNA sequence: TGTGCCAGCAGCTTGTTAGGAGCGAGCACAGATACGCAGTATTTT. Translated, it gives CASSLLGASTDTQYF.

The chain joins TRBV4-1 to TRBJ1-1, with D possibly being TRBD1 (6 bases). With 4 bases removed from V and 2 bases from J, the gap between germline ends came to 17 bases. The germline CDR1 and CDR2 sequences are MGHRA and YSYEKL. The CDR3 has 16 residues. The CDR3 spells CASSPRTDQTNTEAFF. CDR3 bases: TGCGCCAGCAGCCCACGGACAGACCAAACAAACACTGAAGCTTTCTTT.

The chain couples TRBV2 to TRBJ1-2; possibly TRBD1 for D (6 bases). Between the trimmed V and J ends, which lost 6 bases and 6 bases, there was a span of 20 bases. Per the germline V gene, CDR1 is SNHLY and CDR2 is FYNNEI. The CDR3 extends over 15 amino acids. The CDR3 loop reads CASRRAGAETNGYTF. The CDR3 DNA reads TGTGCCAGCAGAAGGGCAGGGGCCGAAACCAATGGCTACACCTTC.

The rearrangement uses TRBV27 and TRBJ2-1; D might be TRBD2 (7 bases). The germline V gene has CDR1 MNHEY and CDR2 SMNVEV (reference sequence). V lost 1 base, J lost 8 bases, and 12 bases lay in between. The CDR3 is 14 amino acids. In nucleotides, the CDR3 is TGTGCCAGCAGTTTATTCGGGGGGCTTGATGAGCAGTTCTTC. This translates into CASSLFGGLDEQFF.

This clone was seen only once. V and J are TRBV6-6 and TRBJ2-3, with 9 bases matching TRBD2. In germline, CDR1 is MNHNY, CDR2 SVGAGI (reference sequence). The CDR3 has 17 amino acids. J gave up 2 bases and V 5 bases, and 11 bases lay outside the gene matches. In DNA, the CDR3 is TGTGCCAGCAGTCCCCGGGTGGCGGGGGGGACCACAGATACGCAGTATTTT. Its translation is CASSPRVAGGTTDTQYF.